This T cell receptor (beta chain) was found in a study of cytomegalovirus exposure and HLA in healthy donors. This CDR3 comprises 15 residues. Germline CDR1 is MNHEY and CDR2 is SVGAGI. The V and J ends lost 7 bases and 3 bases respectively, with 19 bases between them. The PCR contained 60 Vbeta and 13 Jbeta primers. Sequenced by immunoSEQ multiplex PCR; TCRdb stores in-frame clones only, minus some. The repertoire holds around 50,000 clones, roughly 79% seen once, with 2.5% to 3% in the top ten. About this clone itself: The antigen remains undetermined.

Whole-study results and caveats: The authors listed about 170 TCR beta chains as cytomegalovirus-associated. There were reportedly fewer N-insertions in an Asian-associated ancestry cluster than the roughly 680-donor mean, in a later analysis. Prediction of most subjects' HLA-A and HLA-B alleles by TCR beta sequences was reportedly accurate.

Sequenced sample: PBMCs. The sequence was collected from a man between 50 and 59 years old in good health and CMV-seronegative. The chain has TRBV6-5 and TRBJ2-7; possible D gene TRBD2, 7 bases. DNA for the CDR3: TGTGCCAGCAAATCCCGGGGGGCGATTAACTACGAGCAGTACTTC. Translation: CASKSRGAINYEQYF.